This TCR beta chain was found in a study of blood T cell repertoires in COVID-19. Study-level information: PBMCs, B-cell-depleted T cells, or T cells provided the cDNA or gDNA that made up the material.

The germline V and J ends were trimmed by 1 base and 4 bases, with 11 bases remaining between them. Per the germline V gene, CDR1 is SGHRS and CDR2 is YFSETQ. This CDR3 has 15 amino acids. Authors' methods: The authors estimated nucleated cell counts from reference gene primer amplification. Sequencing was performed with immunoSEQ multiplex PCR; in TCRdb, only in-frame clones are kept and a portion is missing. D and trimming were read from the DNA, whereas the V and J calls and clone size are those reported in that table. The sample lists 90,000 to 130,000 clones, 88% occurring once. Sequencing used peripheral blood. The TCR originated in a human donor in a cohort sampled during active COVID-19. The chain uses TRBV5-1 and TRBJ2-2, with D possibly being TRBD2 (6 bases). The CDR3 DNA follows: TGCGCCAGCAGCTTGCTGGGGGACTTCACCGGGGAGCTGTTTTTT. This encodes CASSLLGDFTGELFF.